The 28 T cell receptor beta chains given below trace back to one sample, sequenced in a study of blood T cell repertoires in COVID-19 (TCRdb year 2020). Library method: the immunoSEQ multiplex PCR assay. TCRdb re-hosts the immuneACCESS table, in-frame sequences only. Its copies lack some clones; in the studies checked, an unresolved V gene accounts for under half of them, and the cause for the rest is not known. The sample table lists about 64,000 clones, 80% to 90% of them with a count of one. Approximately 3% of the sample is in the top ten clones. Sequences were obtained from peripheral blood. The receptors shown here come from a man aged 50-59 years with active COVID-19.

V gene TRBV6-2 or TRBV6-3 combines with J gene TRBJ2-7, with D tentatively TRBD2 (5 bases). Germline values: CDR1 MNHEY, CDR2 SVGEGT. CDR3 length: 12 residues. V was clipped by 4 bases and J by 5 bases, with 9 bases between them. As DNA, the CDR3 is TGTGCCAGCAGTTGGCCGGGGAACGAGCAGTACTTC. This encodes CASSWPGNEQYF.

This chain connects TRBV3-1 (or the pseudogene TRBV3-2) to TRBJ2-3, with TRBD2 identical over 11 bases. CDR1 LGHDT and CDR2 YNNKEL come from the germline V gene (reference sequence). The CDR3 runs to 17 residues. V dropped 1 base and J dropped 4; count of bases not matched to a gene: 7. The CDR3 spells CASSQVLDSGGADTQYF. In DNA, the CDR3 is TGTGCCAGCAGCCAAGTTTTGGATAGCGGGGGGGCAGATACGCAGTATTTT.

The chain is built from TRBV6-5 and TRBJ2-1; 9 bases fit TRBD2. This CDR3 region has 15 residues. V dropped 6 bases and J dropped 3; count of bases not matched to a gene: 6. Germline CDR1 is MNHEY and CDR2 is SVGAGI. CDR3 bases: TGTGCCAGCAGGTCCGATAGCGGGGGCTACAATGAGCAGTTCTTC. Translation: CASRSDSGGYNEQFF.

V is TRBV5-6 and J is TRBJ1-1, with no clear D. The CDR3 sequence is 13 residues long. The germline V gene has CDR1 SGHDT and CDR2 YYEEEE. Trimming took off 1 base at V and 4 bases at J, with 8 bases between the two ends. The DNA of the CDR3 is TGTGCCAGCAGCTTGTGGTACAGCACTGAAGCTTTCTTT. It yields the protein CASSLWYSTEAFF.

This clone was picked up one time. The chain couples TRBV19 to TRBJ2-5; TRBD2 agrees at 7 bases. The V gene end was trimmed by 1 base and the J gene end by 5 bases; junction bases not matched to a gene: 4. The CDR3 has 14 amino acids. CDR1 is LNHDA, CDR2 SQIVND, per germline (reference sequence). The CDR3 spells CASSIAAGVETQYF. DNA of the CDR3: TGTGCCAGTAGTATAGCGGCGGGGGTGGAGACCCAGTACTTC.

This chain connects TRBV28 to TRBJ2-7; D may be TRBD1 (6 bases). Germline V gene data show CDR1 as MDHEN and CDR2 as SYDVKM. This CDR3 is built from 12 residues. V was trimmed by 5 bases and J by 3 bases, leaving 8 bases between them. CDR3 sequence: CASSPQGYEQYF. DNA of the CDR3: TGTGCCAGCAGTCCACAGGGCTACGAGCAGTACTTC.

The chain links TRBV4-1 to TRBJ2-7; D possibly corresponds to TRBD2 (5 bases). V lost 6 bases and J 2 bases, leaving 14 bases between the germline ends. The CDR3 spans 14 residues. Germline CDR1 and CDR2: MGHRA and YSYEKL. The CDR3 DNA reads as TGCGCCAGCAGTCCCGGACTGAAACCCTACGAGCAGTACTTC. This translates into CASSPGLKPYEQYF.

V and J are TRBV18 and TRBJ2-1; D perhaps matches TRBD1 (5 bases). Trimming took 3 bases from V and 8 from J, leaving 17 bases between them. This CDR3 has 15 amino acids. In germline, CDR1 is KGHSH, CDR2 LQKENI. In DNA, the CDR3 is TGTGCCAGCTCACCCATTGCACAAGGGGCATATGAGCAGTTCTTC. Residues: CASSPIAQGAYEQFF.

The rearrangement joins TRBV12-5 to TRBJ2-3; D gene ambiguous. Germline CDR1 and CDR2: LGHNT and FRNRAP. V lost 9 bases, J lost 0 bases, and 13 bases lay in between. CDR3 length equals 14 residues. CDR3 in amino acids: CASERSTSTDTQYF. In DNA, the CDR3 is TGTGCTAGCGAGCGTTCGACCAGCACAGATACGCAGTATTTT.

CDR3 in DNA: TGTGCCTGCAGTCGGGACAGGGGGCGGCATACGCAGTATTTT. This sequence encodes CACSRDRGRHTQYF. J is TRBJ2-3 and V is TRBV30; 12 bases are a match to TRBD1. V was clipped by 6 bases and J by 7 bases; unmatched bases: 8. The germline V gene encodes CDR1 GTSNPN and CDR2 SVGIG (reference sequence). The CDR3 loop spans 14 amino acids. Together with reference TRBV30 and TRBJ2-3, the CDR3 gives the full variable domain: SQTIHQWPATLVQPVGSPLSLECTVEGTSNPNLYWYRQAAGRGLQLLFYSVGIGQISSEVPQNLSASRPQDRQFILSSKKLLLSDSGFYLCACSRDRGRHTQYFGPGTRLTVL.

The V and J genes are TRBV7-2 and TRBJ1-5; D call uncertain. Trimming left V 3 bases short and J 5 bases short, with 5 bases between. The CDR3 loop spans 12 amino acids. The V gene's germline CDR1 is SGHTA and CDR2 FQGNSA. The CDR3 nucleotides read TGTGCCAGCAGCTTTAATGATCAGCCCCAGCATTTT. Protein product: CASSFNDQPQHF.

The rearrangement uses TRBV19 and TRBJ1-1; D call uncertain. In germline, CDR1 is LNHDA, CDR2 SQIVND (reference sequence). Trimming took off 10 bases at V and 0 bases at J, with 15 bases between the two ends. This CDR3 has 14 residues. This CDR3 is CATDPGYMNTEAFF. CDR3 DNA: TGTGCCACCGACCCGGGTTATATGAACACTGAAGCTTTCTTT.

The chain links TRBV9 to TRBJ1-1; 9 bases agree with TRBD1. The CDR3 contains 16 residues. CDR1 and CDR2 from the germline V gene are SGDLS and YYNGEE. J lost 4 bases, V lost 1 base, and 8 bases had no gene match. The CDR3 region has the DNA TGTGCCAGCAGCGTAACAGGGGGCCCGTGGAGCACTGAAGCTTTCTTT. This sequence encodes CASSVTGGPWSTEAFF.

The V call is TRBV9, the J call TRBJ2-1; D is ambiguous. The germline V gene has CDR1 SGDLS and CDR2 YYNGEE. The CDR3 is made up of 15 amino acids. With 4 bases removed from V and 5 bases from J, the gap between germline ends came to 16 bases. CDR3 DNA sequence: TGTGCCAGCAGCCCTACAGCAGCTTCCGACAATGAGCAGTTCTTC. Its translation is CASSPTAASDNEQFF.

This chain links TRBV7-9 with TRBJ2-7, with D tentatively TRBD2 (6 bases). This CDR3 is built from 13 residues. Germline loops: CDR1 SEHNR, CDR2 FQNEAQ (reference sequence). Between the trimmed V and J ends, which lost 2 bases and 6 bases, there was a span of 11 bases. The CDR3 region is CASSLSFGGEQYF. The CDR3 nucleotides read TGTGCCAGCAGCTTATCGTTCGGGGGCGAGCAGTACTTC.

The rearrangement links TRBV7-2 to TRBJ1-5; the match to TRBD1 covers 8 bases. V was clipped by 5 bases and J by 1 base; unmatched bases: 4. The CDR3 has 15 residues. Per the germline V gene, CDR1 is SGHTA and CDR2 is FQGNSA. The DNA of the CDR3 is TGTGCCAGCAGCGTACAGGGGGGGAGCAATCAGCCCCAGCATTTT. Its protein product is CASSVQGGSNQPQHF.

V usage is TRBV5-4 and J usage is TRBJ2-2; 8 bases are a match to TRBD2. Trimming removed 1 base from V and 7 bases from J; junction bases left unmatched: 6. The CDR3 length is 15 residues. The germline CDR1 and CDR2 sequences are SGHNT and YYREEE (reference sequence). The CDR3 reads CASSLSGSGVGELFF. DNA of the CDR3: TGTGCCAGCAGCTTGAGCGGGAGCGGGGTCGGGGAGCTGTTTTTT.

Here the CDR3 DNA reads TGTGCCACCAGTGACCCTGGACGGGAAGGCACAGATACGCAGTATTTT. It translates to CATSDPGREGTDTQYF. V and J are TRBV24-1 and TRBJ2-3; a possible D gene is TRBD2 (5 bases). Germline CDR1 and CDR2: KGHDR and SFDVKD. The CDR3 contains 16 residues. V shed 4 bases and J shed 1 base, with 14 bases lying between them.

CDR3 protein: CASSIITGTVNTGELFF. Written as DNA, the CDR3 is TGTGCCAGTAGTATCATCACCGGGACAGTGAACACCGGGGAGCTGTTTTTT. The V call is TRBV19, the J call TRBJ2-2, with TRBD1 matching 7 bases. The CDR3 spans 17 residues. Per the germline V gene, CDR1 is LNHDA and CDR2 is SQIVND (reference sequence). With 3 bases clipped from V and 1 base from J, the junction kept 8 bases outside the gene matches. The full variable domain, rest sourced from reference TRBV19 and TRBJ2-2, is DGGITQSPKYLFRKEGQNVTLSCEQNLNHDAMYWYRQDPGQGLRLIYYSQIVNDFQKGDIAEGYSVSREKKESFPLTVTSAQKNPTAFYLCASSIITGTVNTGELFFGEGSRLTVL.

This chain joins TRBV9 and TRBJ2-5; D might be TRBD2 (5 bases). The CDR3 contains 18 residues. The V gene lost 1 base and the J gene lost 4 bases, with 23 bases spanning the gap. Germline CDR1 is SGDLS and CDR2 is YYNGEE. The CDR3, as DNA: TGTGCCAGCAGCGTACCCCACACCGACCTCGGAGGCGGAGAGACCCAGTACTTC. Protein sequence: CASSVPHTDLGGGETQYF.

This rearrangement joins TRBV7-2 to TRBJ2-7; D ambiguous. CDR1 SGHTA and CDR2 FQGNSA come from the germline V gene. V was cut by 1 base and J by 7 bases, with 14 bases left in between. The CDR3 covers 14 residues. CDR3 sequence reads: CASSLGRPFGEQYF. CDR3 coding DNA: TGTGCCAGCAGCTTAGGACGGCCTTTCGGGGAGCAGTACTTC.

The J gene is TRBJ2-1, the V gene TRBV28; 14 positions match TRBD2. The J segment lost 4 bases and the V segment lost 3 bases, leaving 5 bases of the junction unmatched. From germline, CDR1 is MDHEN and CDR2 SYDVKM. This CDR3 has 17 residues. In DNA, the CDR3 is TGTGCCAGCAGTTTCTTCGGGACTAGCGGGGGTTACAATGAGCAGTTCTTC. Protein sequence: CASSFFGTSGGYNEQFF.

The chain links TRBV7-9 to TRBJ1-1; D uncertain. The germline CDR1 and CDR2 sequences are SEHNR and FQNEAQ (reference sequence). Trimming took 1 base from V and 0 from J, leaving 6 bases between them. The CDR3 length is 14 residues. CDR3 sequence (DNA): TGTGCCAGCAGCTTAGTGCAGATGAACACTGAAGCTTTCTTT. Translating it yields CASSLVQMNTEAFF.

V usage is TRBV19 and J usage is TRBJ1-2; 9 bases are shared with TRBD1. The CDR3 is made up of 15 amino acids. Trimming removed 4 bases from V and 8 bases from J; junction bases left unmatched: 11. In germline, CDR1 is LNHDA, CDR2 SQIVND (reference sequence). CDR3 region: CASSTRGTGLDGYTF. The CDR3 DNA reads TGTGCCAGTAGTACCCGGGGGACAGGGCTTGACGGCTACACCTTC.

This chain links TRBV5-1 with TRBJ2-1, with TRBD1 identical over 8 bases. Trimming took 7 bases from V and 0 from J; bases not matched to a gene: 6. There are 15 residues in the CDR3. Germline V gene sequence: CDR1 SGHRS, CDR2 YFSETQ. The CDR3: CASRLTGDSYNEQFF. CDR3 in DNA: TGCGCCAGCCGTCTGACAGGGGACTCCTACAATGAGCAGTTCTTC.

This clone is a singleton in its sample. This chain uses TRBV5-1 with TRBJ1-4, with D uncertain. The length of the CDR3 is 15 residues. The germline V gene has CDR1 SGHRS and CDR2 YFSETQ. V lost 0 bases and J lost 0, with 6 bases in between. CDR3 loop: CASSLGAPTNEKLFF. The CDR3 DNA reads TGCGCCAGCAGCTTGGGCGCACCAACTAATGAAAAACTGTTTTTT.

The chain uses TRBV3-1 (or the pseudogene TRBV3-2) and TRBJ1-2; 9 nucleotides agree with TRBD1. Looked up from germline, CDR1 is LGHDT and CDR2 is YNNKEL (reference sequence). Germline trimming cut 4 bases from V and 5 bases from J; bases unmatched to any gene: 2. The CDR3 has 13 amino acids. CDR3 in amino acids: CASSPGTGYGYTF. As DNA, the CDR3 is TGTGCCAGCAGCCCCGGGACAGGGTATGGCTACACCTTC.

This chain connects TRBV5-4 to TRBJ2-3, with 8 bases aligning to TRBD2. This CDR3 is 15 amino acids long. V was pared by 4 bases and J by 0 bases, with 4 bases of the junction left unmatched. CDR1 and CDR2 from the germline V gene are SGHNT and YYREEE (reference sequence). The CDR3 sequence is CASSPPSGSTDTQYF. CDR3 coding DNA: TGTGCCAGCAGCCCCCCTAGCGGGAGCACAGATACGCAGTATTTT.